A selection of T cell receptor beta chains follows, all from one sample in a study of T cell responses to AZD1222 COVID-19 vaccine. TCRdb's copy holds only in-frame clones and misses some; the assay was immunoSEQ multiplex PCR. Of under 150,000 clones detected, about nine tenths appear once; the ten largest clones hold 2.4%. The sample was peripheral blood, taken on day 0 of AZD1222 vaccination. These receptors were taken from an adult in good health. The CDR3 runs from the conserved cysteine through the conserved F or W. The D gene is left open where the match is weak. The size entry is marked missing in some rows and otherwise reads once, few, many or a size class.

DNA	CDR3	D	size	V	J
TGTGCCAGCAGCTTTCAAGGAGTCGGGAGAGTGGGACGCACAGATACGCAGTATTTT	CASSFQGVGRVGRTDTQYF	NA	NA	TRBV5-6	TRBJ2-3
TGCGCCAGCAGCGACGGATACACAGATACGCAGTATTTT	CASSDGYTDTQYF	NA	few	TRBV5-1	TRBJ2-3
TGTGCCAGCAGTTCCGCCGGACAGGGGAACACCATATATTTT	CASSSAGQGNTIYF	TRBD1	NA	TRBV27	TRBJ1-3
TGTGCCAGCAGACTAGCGGGACCACCCACCGATACGCAGTATTTT	CASRLAGPPTDTQYF	TRBD2	NA	TRBV6-5	TRBJ2-3
TGTGCCAGCAGTTCGGGACTAGCGGGAGGTTCCCACGAGCAGTACTTC	CASSSGLAGGSHEQYF	TRBD2	NA	TRBV27	TRBJ2-7
TGTGCCAGCAGCCTAACTAGCGGGGGGAACAATGAGCAGTTCTTC	CASSLTSGGNNEQFF	TRBD2	NA	TRBV3-1/TRBV3-2	TRBJ2-1
TGTGCCAGCAGTTTAAGAGCGGCTCAGAACACCGGGGAGCTGTTTTTT	CASSLRAAQNTGELFF	NA	NA	TRBV27	TRBJ2-2
TGTGCCAGCAGTGGATATAGGGACGGCTCTGGAAACACCATATATTTT	CASSGYRDGSGNTIYF	NA	NA	TRBV6-1	TRBJ1-3
TGTGCCAGCGGGTTTACCGGGACTAGCGGGAGGGGTGAGCAGTTCTTC	CASGFTGTSGRGEQFF	TRBD2	NA	TRBV7-2	TRBJ2-1
TGTGCCAGCAGTTCCAGTCAGCAGGGGTCCTACGAGCAGTACTTC	CASSSSQQGSYEQYF	NA	NA	TRBV28	TRBJ2-7
TGTGCCAGCAGCCCCCAGCCGACTTCCTCCTACAATGAGCAGTTCTTC	CASSPQPTSSYNEQFF	NA	NA	TRBV9	TRBJ2-1
TGCAGCGTTGATTATCCAGGGGGGGGCACAGATACGCAGTATTTT	CSVDYPGGGTDTQYF	NA	NA	TRBV29-1	TRBJ2-3
TGTGCCAGCAGCCCCAGGGGGGGCACTGAAGCTTTCTTT	CASSPRGGTEAFF	TRBD1	NA	TRBV3-1/TRBV3-2	TRBJ1-1
TGTGCCACCAGGGACAGGGCTGAAAAACTGTTTTTT	CATRDRAEKLFF	TRBD1	NA	TRBV25-1	TRBJ1-4
TGTGCCTGGAACCGGGGAACAGGGGCAGGGCGGGCTGAAGCTTTCTTT	CAWNRGTGAGRAEAFF	TRBD1	NA	TRBV30	TRBJ1-1
TGTGCCAGCAGCCGACAGGGCACGGCACCCCTCCACTTT	CASSRQGTAPLHF	TRBD1	NA	TRBV6-2/TRBV6-3	TRBJ1-6
TGTGCCAGCAGCTTGGGGCTTCAGCCCCAGCATTTT	CASSLGLQPQHF	NA	few	TRBV5-5	TRBJ1-5
TGTGCCAGCAGTTTAGGGACAGAGCAGTTCTTC	CASSLGTEQFF	NA	NA	TRBV12-3/TRBV12-4	TRBJ2-1
TGTGCCAGCAGCGTTCTTTTAGAAGGCGGGGAGCTGTTTTTT	CASSVLLEGGELFF	NA	NA	TRBV9	TRBJ2-2
TGTGCCAGCAGCTTACGCGAGGGGGCAAATGGTGAGACCCAGTACTTC	CASSLREGANGETQYF	TRBD1	NA	TRBV11-2	TRBJ2-5
TGTGCTAGCAGCCTCTACACCGACTCAAATGAGCAGTTCTTC	CASSLYTDSNEQFF	NA	NA	TRBV7-7	TRBJ2-1
TGTGCCAGTAAAGGAGAGGGCAGGGGCCGCAATCAGCCCCAGCATTTT	CASKGEGRGRNQPQHF	NA	NA	TRBV19	TRBJ1-5
TGTGCCAGCAGTGAAGCACGGATGGGAGCGGGGGAGACCCAGTACTTC	CASSEARMGAGETQYF	TRBD2	NA	TRBV2	TRBJ2-5
TGTGCCGCGTCCCGGGACAGTTACAATGAGCAGTTCTTC	CAASRDSYNEQFF	TRBD1	NA	TRBV6-5	TRBJ2-1
TGTGCCAGCATGGGGACAGGCAATCAGCCCCAGCATTTT	CASMGTGNQPQHF	TRBD1	NA	TRBV2	TRBJ1-5
TGTGCCTGGAGAACGACAGGGAGCGAAAAACTGTTTTTT	CAWRTTGSEKLFF	TRBD1	NA	TRBV30	TRBJ1-4
TGTGCCAGCAGCTTATGGCTAGTGGTAGATACTGAAGCTTTCTTT	CASSLWLVVDTEAFF	NA	few	TRBV11-3	TRBJ1-1
TGTGCCAGCAGCCAAGATCTGGGTATGCGGGGGCCCAAGAACACTGAAGCTTTCTTT	CASSQDLGMRGPKNTEAFF	NA	NA	TRBV3-1/TRBV3-2	TRBJ1-1
TGTGCCAGCAGTTTTGGTTTCGGCAATTCACCCCTCCACTTT	CASSFGFGNSPLHF	NA	NA	TRBV27	TRBJ1-6
TGCGCCAGCAGCTTGTGGGGCAGGCCTCAAGGCGGCTACACCTTC	CASSLWGRPQGGYTF	NA	NA	TRBV5-1	TRBJ1-2